This T cell receptor (beta chain) was sequenced during a study of T cells after yellow fever vaccination. Study outcomes and limitations: One caveat is that FACS-sorted repertoires could contain abundant clonotypes contaminating from the bulk population.

In making TCR cDNA, 5'RACE template switching added a universal primer site and UMIs to it. TCRdb redid the calling of the 5' RACE reads with MiXCR, one entry per CDR3 protein. Of 450,000 to 550,000 distinct CDR3 sequences in the sample, 21% are singletons; the top ten hold roughly a sixth. For this clonotype: Its antigen is not identified.

Looked up from germline, CDR1 is LGHNA and CDR2 is YNFKEQ. V lost 2 bases to trimming and J lost 3 bases, with 8 bases between them. The CDR3 spans 14 residues. The sample was PBMCs, taken about 20 days after the first yellow fever vaccination. The TCR comes from a man between 18 and 35 years old who received the YFV17D yellow fever vaccine. The chain couples TRBV4-2 to TRBJ1-5, with D possibly TRBD1 on 5 matching bases. The CDR3 DNA sequence: TGTGCCAGCAGCCAACTGGGACTCAATCAGCCCCAGCATTTT. This codes for CASSQLGLNQPQHF.